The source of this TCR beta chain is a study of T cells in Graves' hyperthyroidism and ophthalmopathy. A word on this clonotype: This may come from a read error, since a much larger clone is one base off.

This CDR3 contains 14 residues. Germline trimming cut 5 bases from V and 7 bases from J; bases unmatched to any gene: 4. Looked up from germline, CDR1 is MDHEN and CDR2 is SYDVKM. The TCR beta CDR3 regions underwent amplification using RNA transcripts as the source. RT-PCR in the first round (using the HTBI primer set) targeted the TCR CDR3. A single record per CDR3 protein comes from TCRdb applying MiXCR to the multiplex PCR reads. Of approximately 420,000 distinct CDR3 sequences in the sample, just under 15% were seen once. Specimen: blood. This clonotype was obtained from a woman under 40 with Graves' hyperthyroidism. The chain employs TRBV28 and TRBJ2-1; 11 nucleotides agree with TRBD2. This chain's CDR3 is CASSRRTSGNEQFF. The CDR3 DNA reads TGTGCCAGCAGTCGGAGGACTAGCGGGAATGAGCAGTTCTTC.